The clone carrying this T cell receptor beta chain was detected only once. These data belong to a study of blood T cell repertoires in COVID-19. Germline CDR1 LGHDT, CDR2 YNNKEL (reference sequence). The CDR3 length is 18 residues. V shed 0 bases, J shed 10 bases, and the junction held 15 bases outside the gene matches. The cohort comprised adults aged roughly 18 to 95 years residing in approximately 25 US areas. Here immunoSEQ multiplex PCR was the method, and the copy in TCRdb shows in-frame clones only, minus some. The table lists some 490,000 clones, roughly nine tenths of them singletons. This clonotype originated in a woman aged 55-70 years who had recovered from COVID-19. Material for sequencing was PBMCs or T cells enriched from blood (not recorded which). The gene calls are TRBV3-1 (or the pseudogene TRBV3-2) and TRBJ2-3; 11 positions agree with TRBD2. The CDR3 loop is CASSQDIVTSGGLTAQYF. The CDR3 nucleotides read TGTGCCAGCAGCCAAGATATCGTCACTAGCGGGGGACTTACGGCGCAGTATTTT.